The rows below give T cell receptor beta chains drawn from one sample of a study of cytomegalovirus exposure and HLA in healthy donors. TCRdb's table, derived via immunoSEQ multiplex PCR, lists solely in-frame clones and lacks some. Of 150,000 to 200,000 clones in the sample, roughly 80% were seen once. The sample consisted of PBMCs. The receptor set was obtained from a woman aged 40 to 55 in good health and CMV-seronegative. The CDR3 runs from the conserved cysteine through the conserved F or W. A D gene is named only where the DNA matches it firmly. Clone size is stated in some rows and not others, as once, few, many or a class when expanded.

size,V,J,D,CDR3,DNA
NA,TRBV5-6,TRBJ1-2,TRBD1,CASSPIRGGTVAGYTF,TGTGCCAGCAGCCCAATTAGGGGCGGGACAGTCGCTGGCTACACCTTC
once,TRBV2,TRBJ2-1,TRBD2,CASSGLAGGDNEQFF,TGTGCCAGCAGTGGACTAGCGGGGGGGGACAATGAGCAGTTCTTC
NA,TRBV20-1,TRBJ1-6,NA,CSLPGGPLHF,TGCAGTCTTCCCGGAGGACCCCTCCACTTT
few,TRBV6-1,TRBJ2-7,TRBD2,CASSEPGGYEQYF,TGTGCCAGCAGTGAACCGGGAGGGTACGAGCAGTACTTC
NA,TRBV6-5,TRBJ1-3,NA,CATSRGAPGNTIYF,TGTGCCACCAGCCGGGGGGCACCTGGAAACACCATATATTTT
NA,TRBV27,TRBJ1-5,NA,CASSLRGSNQPQHF,TGTGCCAGCAGTTTGCGGGGGAGCAATCAGCCCCAGCATTTT
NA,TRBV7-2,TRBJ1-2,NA,CASSLAGGVSLGGYTF,TGTGCCAGCAGCTTAGCGGGAGGGGTGTCCCTGGGGGGCTACACCTTC
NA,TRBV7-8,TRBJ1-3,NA,CASSVRTEGFIPRNTIYF,TGTGCCAGCAGCGTCCGGACAGAAGGTTTTATTCCGAGAAACACCATATATTTT
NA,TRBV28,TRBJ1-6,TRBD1,CASSLWGRGLSPLHF,TGTGCCAGCAGTTTATGGGGCAGGGGGCTTTCACCCCTCCACTTT
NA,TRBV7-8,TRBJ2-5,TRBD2,CASRPGRNLGGGNRETQYF,TGTGCCAGCAGACCAGGACGAAACCTCGGGGGGGGAAATCGAGAGACCCAGTACTTC
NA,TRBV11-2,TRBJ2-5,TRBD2,CASRSSGGGAFLETQYF,TGTGCCAGCAGGTCCAGTGGCGGGGGGGCCTTTTTGGAGACCCAGTACTTC
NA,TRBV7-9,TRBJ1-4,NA,CASSFLSSGATNEKLFF,TGTGCCAGCAGCTTCCTGTCCAGCGGTGCAACTAATGAAAAACTGTTTTTT
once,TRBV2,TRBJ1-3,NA,CASSGMSGNTIYF,TGTGCCAGCAGTGGAATGAGTGGAAACACCATATATTTT
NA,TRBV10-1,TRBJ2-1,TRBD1,CASSRDRGFEQFF,TGCGCCAGCAGTCGGGACAGGGGGTTCGAGCAGTTCTTC
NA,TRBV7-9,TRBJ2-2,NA,CASSQQAALASGELFF,TGTGCCAGCAGTCAACAAGCGGCGCTAGCTAGCGGGGAGCTGTTTTTT
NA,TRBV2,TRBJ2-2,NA,CASSPDSTGELFF,TGTGCCAGCAGCCCGGACAGCACCGGGGAGCTGTTTTTT
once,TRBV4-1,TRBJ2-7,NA,CASSQEPFELASSYEQYF,TGCGCCAGCAGCCAAGAACCCTTCGAGTTAGCGAGCTCCTACGAGCAGTACTTC
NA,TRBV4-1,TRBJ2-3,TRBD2,CASSQTGGPEVPDTQYF,TGCGCCAGCAGCCAGACGGGGGGGCCTGAGGTCCCAGATACGCAGTATTTT